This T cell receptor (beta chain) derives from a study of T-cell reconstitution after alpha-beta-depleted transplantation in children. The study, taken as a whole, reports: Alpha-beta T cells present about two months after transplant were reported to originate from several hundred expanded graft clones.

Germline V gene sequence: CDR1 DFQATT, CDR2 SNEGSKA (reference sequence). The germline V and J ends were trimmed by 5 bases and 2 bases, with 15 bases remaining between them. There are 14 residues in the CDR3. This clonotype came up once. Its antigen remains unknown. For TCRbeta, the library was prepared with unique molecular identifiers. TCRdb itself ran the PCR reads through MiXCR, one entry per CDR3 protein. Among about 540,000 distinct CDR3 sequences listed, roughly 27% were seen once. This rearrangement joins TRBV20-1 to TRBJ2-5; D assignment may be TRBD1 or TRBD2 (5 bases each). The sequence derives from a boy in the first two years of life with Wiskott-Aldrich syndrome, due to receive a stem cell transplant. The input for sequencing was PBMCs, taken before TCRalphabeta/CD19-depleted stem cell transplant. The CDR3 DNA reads TGCAGTGCTTTGAGAGGGACCACTCAAGAGACCCAGTACTTC. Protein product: CSALRGTTQETQYF.